Below are 2 T cell receptor beta chains sequenced from a single sample in a study of CD8+ T cells in alopecia areata. Sample treatment: oral pan-JAK inhibitor, 5-10 mg twice daily. It was cDNA, reverse transcribed from extracted RNA, that served as the sequencing template. Sequencing was performed with immunoSEQ multiplex PCR; in TCRdb, only in-frame clones are kept and a portion is missing. Of around 180,000 clones detected, roughly three fifths appear once; the ten largest clones hold about 1.3%. The sequences come from CD4+ T cells sorted from blood, collected between weeks 49 and 50, from a patient treated with tofacitinib. The receptors originated from a human donor with alopecia areata.

The V and J genes are TRBV29-1 and TRBJ1-1; no reliable D call. This CDR3 is built from 12 residues. Germline lookup yields CDR1 SQVTM and CDR2 ANQGSEA. V was shortened by 2 bases and J by 5 bases, with 9 bases between the two germline ends. The CDR3 DNA reads TGCAGCGTTGAAACTATGGTTACTGAAGCTTTCTTT. This translates into CSVETMVTEAFF.

This chain joins TRBV28 and TRBJ2-7, with D maybe TRBD1 (6 bases). V shed 2 bases and J shed 2 bases, with 7 bases lying between them. CDR1 MDHEN and CDR2 SYDVKM come from the germline V gene. The CDR3 spans 13 residues. The CDR3 sequence is CASSLQGPYEQYF. DNA of the CDR3: TGTGCCAGCAGTTTACAGGGGCCCTACGAGCAGTACTTC.